One and the same sample provided the 32 T cell receptor beta chains below, sequenced in a study of beta chain features in type 1 diabetes. Points from the study as a whole: Among all four CD4+ subsets, Type 1 diabetes patients had TCRB CDR3s that were moderately but significantly shorter.

These TCRs' antigens remain unknown. cDNA synthesis used the whole RNA isolate, giving expressed TCRB sequences. The data were produced by immunoSEQ multiplex PCR, yet TCRdb's version contains in-frame clones alone and is incomplete. The sample lists hundreds of thousands of clones; over 11% were seen once. Sequencing was carried out using naive CD4+ T cells from blood. Receptors were obtained from a man between 18 and 35 years old with type 1 diabetes.

The chain has TRBV5-1 and TRBJ2-5, with 9 bases aligning to TRBD1. The CDR3 spans 17 residues. Germline loops: CDR1 SGHRS, CDR2 YFSETQ. Trimming removed 0 bases from V and 4 bases from J; junction bases left unmatched: 10. CDR3 in DNA: TGCGCCAGCAGCTTGGATCCGGGACAGGGAGTACGAGAGACCCAGTACTTC. Protein sequence: CASSLDPGQGVRETQYF.

Only a few counts were recorded for this clone. The same CDR3 is also encoded by other DNA sequences in this sample. The rearrangement links TRBV30 to TRBJ1-5, with no clear D. The V end lost 0 bases, the J end lost 2 bases, and 5 bases lay between the germline ends. The CDR3 spans 13 residues. CDR1 GTSNPN and CDR2 SVGIG come from the germline V gene (reference sequence). The CDR3 DNA follows: TGTGCCTGGAGTGTAACAGGCAATCAGCCCCAGCATTTT. This gives the protein CAWSVTGNQPQHF.

J is TRBJ1-5 and V is TRBV7-2; 10 bases map to TRBD1. CDR3 size: 15 residues. Germline CDR1 is SGHTA and CDR2 is FQGNSA. Trimming removed 1 base from V and 5 bases from J; junction bases left unmatched: 2. CDR3 nucleotide sequence: TGTGCCAGCAGCTTAGTAGGGACAGGGGATCAGCCCCAGCATTTT. Translating gives CASSLVGTGDQPQHF.

The chain couples TRBV7-2 to TRBJ2-3; 8 bases map to TRBD1. V was clipped by 5 bases and J by 2 bases; unmatched bases: 6. This CDR3 has 15 residues. Germline CDR1 is SGHTA and CDR2 is FQGNSA. The CDR3 region has the DNA TGTGCCAGCAGCCCCGGACAGGGAGTCACAGATACGCAGTATTTT. Translating it yields CASSPGQGVTDTQYF.

This clone was recorded a few times. The genes are TRBV30 and TRBJ1-4; the D gene is possibly TRBD1 (5 bases). Germline CDR1 is GTSNPN and CDR2 is SVGIG (reference sequence). V gave up 5 bases and J gave up 8 bases, with 12 bases separating them. The CDR3 totals 12 residues. The CDR3 region is CAWGGVGEKLFF. The CDR3 coding sequence is TGTGCCTGGGGAGGGGTTGGCGAAAAACTGTTTTTT.

This clone was recorded a few times. CDR3 in amino acids: CAWSNRGQAEAFF. As DNA, the CDR3 is TGTGCCTGGAGTAATAGGGGGCAGGCTGAAGCTTTCTTT. V is TRBV30 and J is TRBJ1-1; 7 nucleotides align to TRBD1. The CDR3 extends over 13 amino acids. CDR1 and CDR2 (germline): GTSNPN, SVGIG (reference sequence). V was clipped by 2 bases and J by 6 bases; unmatched bases: 6.

In DNA form, the CDR3 reads TGTGCCAGTAGTATGGGCGGCAGACAGCCCGAGCAGTACTTC. Its protein product is CASSMGGRQPEQYF. This sequence joins TRBV19 and TRBJ2-7; D is possibly TRBD1 (5 bases). The germline CDR1 and CDR2 sequences are LNHDA and SQIVND (reference sequence). The germline V and J ends were trimmed by 3 bases and 6 bases, with 15 bases remaining between them. CDR3 length equals 14 residues.

This clone was counted between two and nine times. The chain joins TRBV7-9 to TRBJ2-5, with D possibly TRBD2 on 5 matching bases. The CDR3 length is 15 residues. CDR1 SEHNR and CDR2 FQNEAQ come from the germline V gene (reference sequence). Trimming removed 2 bases from V and 4 bases from J, with 14 bases in between. The CDR3 coding sequence is TGTGCCAGCAGCTTAATGGGCCTGGACTTAGAGACCCAGTACTTC. Protein: CASSLMGLDLETQYF.

The chain uses TRBV12-5 and TRBJ2-5; possible D gene TRBD2, 5 bases. This CDR3 spans 14 amino acids. Germline V gene data show CDR1 as LGHNT and CDR2 as FRNRAP. V gave up 5 bases and J gave up 2 bases, with 12 bases separating them. CDR3 loop: CASGVDGVQETQYF. CDR3 DNA sequence: TGTGCTAGTGGTGTTGACGGGGTTCAAGAGACCCAGTACTTC.

V and J are TRBV11-3 and TRBJ2-3; D is unclear. Germline V CDR1 and CDR2: SGHNT, YENEEA. CDR3 length equals 12 residues. V lost 5 bases, J lost 2 bases, and 5 bases lay in between. CDR3: CASSHFTDTQYF. In DNA form, the CDR3 reads TGTGCCAGCAGCCATTTCACAGATACGCAGTATTTT.

The chain joins TRBV6-5 to TRBJ2-7; D perhaps matches TRBD2 (6 bases). The CDR3 is made up of 15 amino acids. Germline V lookup: CDR1 MNHEY, CDR2 SVGAGI. V lost 4 bases, J lost 0 bases, and 13 bases lay in between. The DNA of the CDR3 is TGTGCCAGCAGTTTCTCGGGGGATAGCTCCTACGAGCAGTACTTC. Protein product: CASSFSGDSSYEQYF.

This chain connects TRBV27 to TRBJ2-7, with 7 bases aligning to TRBD1. Germline CDR1 is MNHEY and CDR2 is SMNVEV (reference sequence). J gave up 0 bases and V 0 bases, and 2 bases lay outside the gene matches. This CDR3 comprises 15 residues. The CDR3 nucleotides are TGTGCCAGCAGTTTATCCCGACAGGGCTCCTACGAGCAGTACTTC. It is translated as CASSLSRQGSYEQYF.

This clone was found a few times. The rearrangement joins TRBV5-4 to TRBJ2-6; 10 nucleotides match TRBD1. The V gene's germline CDR1 is SGHNT and CDR2 YYREEE (reference sequence). The V gene end was trimmed by 4 bases and the J gene end by 0 bases; junction bases not matched to a gene: 10. CDR3 size: 19 residues. In nucleotides, the CDR3 is TGTGCCAGCAGCCGAACCATGACAGGGGGCGTCTCTGGGGCCAACGTCCTGACTTTC. Translated: CASSRTMTGGVSGANVLTF.

This chain links TRBV4-1 with TRBJ2-2; D unclear. Per germline, CDR1 MGHRA and CDR2 YSYEKL. This CDR3 has 14 residues. Trimming removed 6 bases at V and 1 base at J, with 9 bases between. The CDR3 region has the DNA TGCGCCAGCAGAGTTAATGGGAACACCGGGGAGCTGTTTTTT. It codes for CASRVNGNTGELFF.

This clone was seen a few times. The J gene is TRBJ1-1, the V gene TRBV5-1; D gene ambiguous. The CDR3 is 15 residues long. V lost 0 bases, J lost 4 bases, and 13 bases lay in between. Germline assignment: CDR1 SGHRS and CDR2 YFSETQ. This chain's CDR3 is CASSLVDPSTTEAFF. The CDR3 nucleotides are TGCGCCAGCAGCTTGGTTGATCCATCGACCACTGAAGCTTTCTTT.

The chain combines TRBV9 with TRBJ1-3; possible D gene TRBD1, 6 bases. Trimming shortened V by 3 bases and J by 4 bases, and 8 bases separated the two germline ends. The CDR3 has 13 residues. Looked up from germline, CDR1 is SGDLS and CDR2 is YYNGEE. CDR3 sequence (DNA): TGTGCCAGCAGCGCCGGGGGCGGAAACACCATATATTTT. This gives the protein CASSAGGGNTIYF. The full variable domain, in which reference TRBV9 and TRBJ1-3 provide the parts outside the CDR3, is DSGVTQTPKHLITATGQRVTLRCSPRSGDLSVYWYQQSLDQGLQFLIQYYNGEERAKGNILERFSAQQFPDLHSELNLSSLELGDSALYFCASSAGGGNTIYFGEGSWLTVV.

The rearrangement uses TRBV21-1 and TRBJ1-1; no DNA check was done on the table's D call, TRBD1. TRBV21-1 counts as a pseudogene. The CDR3 sequence is 17 residues long. CDR3 protein: CASRRGATGGGNTEAFF. The CDR3 DNA reads TGTGCCAGCAGGCGCGGCGCAACAGGGGGAGGAAACACTGAAGCTTTCTTT.

CDR3 region: CSVEKGTGAVREKLFF. Written as DNA, the CDR3 is TGCAGCGTTGAAAAGGGAACAGGGGCGGTGCGGGAAAAACTGTTTTTT. V is TRBV29-1 and J is TRBJ1-4; 7 nucleotides line up with TRBD1. The junction had 14 bases not matched to a gene; V was cut back by 2 bases and J by 8 bases. Germline lookup yields CDR1 SQVTM and CDR2 ANQGSEA. The CDR3 loop spans 16 amino acids. Based on the CDR3 plus reference TRBV29-1 and TRBJ1-4, the full variable domain is SAVISQKPSRDICQRGTSLTIQCQVDSQVTMMFWYRQQPGQSLTLIATANQGSEATYESGFVIDKFPISRPNLTFSTLTVSNMSPEDSSIYLCSVEKGTGAVREKLFFGSGTQLSVL.

The rearrangement links TRBV5-1 to TRBJ2-7, with D perhaps TRBD1 or TRBD2 (5 bases each). V was trimmed by 1 base and J by 0 bases, leaving 14 bases between them. CDR1 SGHRS and CDR2 YFSETQ come from the germline V gene. This CDR3 region has 16 residues. The chain's CDR3 is CASSLWSGASSYEQYF. In DNA form, the CDR3 reads TGCGCCAGCAGCTTGTGGTCCGGGGCCAGCTCCTACGAGCAGTACTTC.

V and J are TRBV27 and TRBJ2-7; 7 bases are a match to TRBD2. The ends lost 8 bases at V and 12 bases at J; junction bases unmatched: 22. This CDR3 is 15 amino acids long. Per the germline V gene, CDR1 is MNHEY and CDR2 is SMNVEV (reference sequence). The CDR3 sequence: CASAYSIAGDRYRYF. DNA for the CDR3: TGTGCCAGCGCGTACTCGATTGCGGGGGACCGTTACAGGTACTTC.

This clone has just a few counts. V gene TRBV5-1 combines with J gene TRBJ2-3, with TRBD1 matching over 11 bases. V was clipped by 5 bases and J by 4 bases; unmatched bases: 12. Germline values: CDR1 SGHRS, CDR2 YFSETQ. This CDR3 has 17 residues. The CDR3 here is CASSFPVDRGLSDTQYF. The DNA of the CDR3 is TGCGCCAGCAGTTTCCCTGTGGACAGGGGGCTATCAGATACGCAGTATTTT.

This clone was counted a few times. The rearrangement joins TRBV4-1 to TRBJ2-1; 10 bases line up with TRBD2. Germline V CDR1 and CDR2: MGHRA, YSYEKL. V dropped 1 base and J dropped 3; count of bases not matched to a gene: 6. This CDR3 region has 17 residues. The CDR3 DNA reads as TGCGCCAGCAGCCAAGCTCGAGCGGGAGGGCTCTACAATGAGCAGTTCTTC. This gives the protein CASSQARAGGLYNEQFF.

There are a few counts of this clone. The gene calls are TRBV29-1 and TRBJ2-5, with TRBD1 identical over 8 bases. The length of the CDR3 is 15 residues. Germline loops: CDR1 SQVTM, CDR2 ANQGSEA. V gave up 0 bases and J gave up 4 bases; unmatched junction bases: 7. The CDR3 DNA sequence: TGCAGCGTTGAAGAGGTGCAGGGGGCTCTAGAGACCCAGTACTTC. It is translated as CSVEEVQGALETQYF. Complete variable domain (other parts from reference TRBV29-1 and TRBJ2-5): SAVISQKPSRDICQRGTSLTIQCQVDSQVTMMFWYRQQPGQSLTLIATANQGSEATYESGFVIDKFPISRPNLTFSTLTVSNMSPEDSSIYLCSVEEVQGALETQYFGPGTRLLVL.

The chain links TRBV28 to TRBJ2-1; TRBD2 is a possible D gene (6 bases). V lost 2 bases, J lost 6 bases, and 11 bases lay in between. Per the germline V gene, CDR1 is MDHEN and CDR2 is SYDVKM. The CDR3 runs to 14 residues. CDR3 protein: CASSLLASGNEQFF. In DNA, the CDR3 is TGTGCCAGCAGTTTACTAGCGTCGGGCAATGAGCAGTTCTTC.

This clone has only a few counts. The rearrangement joins TRBV28 to TRBJ2-7; D is perhaps TRBD1 or TRBD2 (6 bases each). Trimming pared 6 bases from V and 2 bases from J, leaving 14 bases between. Per the germline V gene, CDR1 is MDHEN and CDR2 is SYDVKM. CDR3 size: 14 residues. The CDR3 DNA follows: TGTGCCAGCAGATCCACAGGGAGGACCTACGAGCAGTACTTC. Amino acid sequence: CASRSTGRTYEQYF.

The rearrangement joins TRBV10-2 to TRBJ2-5, with no clear D. Germline CDR1 and CDR2: WSHSY and SAAADI. The CDR3 has 13 amino acids. Trimming stripped 3 bases from V and 5 bases from J, with 10 bases between. The CDR3 sequence is CASSEVGRETQYF. The CDR3 DNA follows: TGCGCCAGCAGTGAAGTCGGTCGGGAGACCCAGTACTTC.

This clone was observed a few times. The sample contains more than one DNA sequence encoding this CDR3. The chain is built from TRBV20-1 and TRBJ1-2, with D uncertain. The CDR3 runs 11 residues. V shed 3 bases and J shed 5 bases, with 7 bases lying between them. Germline values: CDR1 DFQATT, CDR2 SNEGSKA (reference sequence). CDR3 DNA: TGCAGTGCTAGTCAAGCGTATGGCTACACCTTC. As protein: CSASQAYGYTF.

This clone came up a few times. This chain links TRBV5-1 with TRBJ2-1; 11 bases fit TRBD2. The CDR3 contains 19 residues. The germline CDR1 and CDR2 sequences are SGHRS and YFSETQ. The ends lost 4 bases at V and 0 bases at J; junction bases unmatched: 12. The CDR3: CASSGSGGAASISYNEQFF. The CDR3 nucleotides are TGCGCCAGCAGCGGTAGCGGGGGGGCCGCTTCGATCTCCTACAATGAGCAGTTCTTC.

The gene calls are TRBV19 and TRBJ2-1; 7 positions match TRBD1. The CDR3 is made up of 13 amino acids. Germline values: CDR1 LNHDA, CDR2 SQIVND (reference sequence). V shed 7 bases, J shed 2 bases, and the junction held 2 bases outside the gene matches. The CDR3 coding sequence is TGTGCCAGTAACGACAGGGCCTACAATGAGCAGTTCTTC. Amino acid sequence: CASNDRAYNEQFF.

Notes on this clone: Distinct nucleotide sequences in the sample also encode this CDR3. The V gene is TRBV18, the J gene TRBJ2-7; no firm D call. Per the germline V gene, CDR1 is KGHSH and CDR2 is LQKENI. The CDR3 covers 12 residues. V lost 2 bases to trimming and J lost 3 bases, with 5 bases between them. The CDR3 spells CASSPGNYEQYF. The CDR3, as DNA: TGTGCCAGCTCACCAGGCAACTACGAGCAGTACTTC.

Points on this clone: Other nucleotide sequences from this sample produce the same CDR3. The gene calls are TRBV30 and TRBJ2-7; the D is unclear. This CDR3 region has 14 residues. Germline loops: CDR1 GTSNPN, CDR2 SVGIG (reference sequence). With 0 bases removed from V and 0 bases from J, the gap between germline ends came to 9 bases. The CDR3: CAWSVGGTSYEQYF. The CDR3 DNA sequence: TGTGCCTGGAGTGTTGGCGGAACCTCCTACGAGCAGTACTTC.

This clone occurred a few times. The J gene is TRBJ2-3, the V gene TRBV29-1, with D possibly being TRBD1 or TRBD2 (7 bases each). Germline CDR1 SQVTM, CDR2 ANQGSEA. The CDR3 sequence is 15 residues long. The V and J ends lost 6 bases and 1 base respectively, with 17 bases between them. Written as DNA, the CDR3 is TGCAGCGTCGGAGGGAGGGGGCATGGCACAGATACGCAGTATTTT. This codes for CSVGGRGHGTDTQYF.